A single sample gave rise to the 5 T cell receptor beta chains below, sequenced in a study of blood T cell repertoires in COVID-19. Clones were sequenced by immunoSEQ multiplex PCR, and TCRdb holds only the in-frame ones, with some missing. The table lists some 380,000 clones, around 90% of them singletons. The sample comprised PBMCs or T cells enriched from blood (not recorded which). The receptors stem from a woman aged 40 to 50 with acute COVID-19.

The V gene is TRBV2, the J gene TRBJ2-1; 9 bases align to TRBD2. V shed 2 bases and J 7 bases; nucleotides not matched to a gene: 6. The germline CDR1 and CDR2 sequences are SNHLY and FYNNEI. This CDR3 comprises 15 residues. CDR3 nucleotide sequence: TGTGCCAGCAGTGAATTTTCAGCGGGGGGTAATGAGCAGTTCTTC. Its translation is CASSEFSAGGNEQFF.

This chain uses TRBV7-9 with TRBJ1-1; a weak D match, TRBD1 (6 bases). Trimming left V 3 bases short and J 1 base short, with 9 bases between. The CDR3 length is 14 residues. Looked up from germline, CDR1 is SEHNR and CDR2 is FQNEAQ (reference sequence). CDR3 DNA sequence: TGTGCCAGCAGCTTCTCGGACAGGAACACTGAAGCTTTCTTT. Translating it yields CASSFSDRNTEAFF. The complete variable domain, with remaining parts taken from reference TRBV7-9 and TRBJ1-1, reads DTGVSQNPRHKITKRGQNVTFRCDPISEHNRLYWYRQTLGQGPEFLTYFQNEAQLEKSRLLSDRFSAERPKGSFSTLEIQRTEQGDSAMYLCASSFSDRNTEAFFGQGTRLTVV.

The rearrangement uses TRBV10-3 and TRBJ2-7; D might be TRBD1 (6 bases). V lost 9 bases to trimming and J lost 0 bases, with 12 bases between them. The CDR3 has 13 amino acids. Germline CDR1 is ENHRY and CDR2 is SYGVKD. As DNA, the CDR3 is TGTGCCATTACTACAGGGAGCTCCTACGAGCAGTACTTC. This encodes CAITTGSSYEQYF.

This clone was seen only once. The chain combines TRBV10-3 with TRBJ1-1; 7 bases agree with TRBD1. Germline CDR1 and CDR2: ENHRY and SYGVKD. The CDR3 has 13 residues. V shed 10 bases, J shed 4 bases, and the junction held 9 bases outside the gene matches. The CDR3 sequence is CATQDRIRTEAFF. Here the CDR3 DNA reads TGTGCCACCCAGGACAGGATACGCACTGAAGCTTTCTTT.

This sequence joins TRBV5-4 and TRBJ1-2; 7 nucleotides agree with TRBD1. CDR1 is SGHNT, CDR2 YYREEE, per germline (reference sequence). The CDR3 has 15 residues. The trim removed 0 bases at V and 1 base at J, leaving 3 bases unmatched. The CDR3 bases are TGTGCCAGCAGCTTGGGGACAGGAAATAACTATGGCTACACCTTC. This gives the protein CASSLGTGNNYGYTF.